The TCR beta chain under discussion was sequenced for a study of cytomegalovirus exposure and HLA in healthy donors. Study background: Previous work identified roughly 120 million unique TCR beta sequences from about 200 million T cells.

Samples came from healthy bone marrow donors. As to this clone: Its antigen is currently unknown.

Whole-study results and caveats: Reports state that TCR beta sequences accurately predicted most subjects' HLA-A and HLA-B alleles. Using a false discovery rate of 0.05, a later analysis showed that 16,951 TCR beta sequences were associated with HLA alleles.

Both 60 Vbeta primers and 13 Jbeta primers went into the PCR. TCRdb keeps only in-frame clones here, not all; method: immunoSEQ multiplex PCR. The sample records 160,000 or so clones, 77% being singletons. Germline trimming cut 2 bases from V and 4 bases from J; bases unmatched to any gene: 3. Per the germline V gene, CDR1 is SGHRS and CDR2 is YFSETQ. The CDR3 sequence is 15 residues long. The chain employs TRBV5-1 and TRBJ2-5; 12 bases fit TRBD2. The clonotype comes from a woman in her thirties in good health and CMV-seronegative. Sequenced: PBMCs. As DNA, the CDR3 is TGCGCCAGCAGCTTCGGACTAGCGGGGCCAGAGACCCAGTACTTC. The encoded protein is CASSFGLAGPETQYF.